This TCR beta chain was found in a study of blood T cell repertoires in COVID-19. Sequencing was performed with immunoSEQ multiplex PCR; in TCRdb, only in-frame clones are kept and a portion is missing. This sample has 400,000 or so clones, with approximately 89% found just once. This CDR3 is 15 amino acids long. Deletions cut 6 bases from V and 0 bases from J, with 14 bases between. Per germline, CDR1 SQVTM and CDR2 ANQGSEA. Sequencing input: peripheral blood. V gene TRBV29-1 combines with J gene TRBJ2-2; D unclear. The receptor was derived from a woman aged 40 to 50 with COVID-19, enrolled during active disease. The CDR3 DNA reads TGCAGCGTAGATCCACTCGAATCGAACACCGGGGAGCTGTTTTTT. Protein sequence: CSVDPLESNTGELFF.